The clone carrying this T cell receptor (beta chain) was observed a few times. Its antigen is not identified. At one end the junction does not follow the germline gene, possibly because of a read error. Investigators prepared the TCR beta libraries by applying iRepertoire HTBI primers and Arm-PCR of CDR3 regions. Each CDR3 protein gets one entry after TCRdb re-called the multiplex PCR reads with MiXCR. The sample includes 400,000 to 500,000 distinct CDR3 sequences, less than 25% of them seen just once. This specimen comes from a study of regulatory T cells in long-lasting Graves disease. CDR1 and CDR2 from the germline V gene are SSHAT and FNYEAQ (reference sequence). The CDR3 sequence is 16 residues long. As for time point: persistent/refractory GD, antithyroid drugs over 5 years with positive TRAb. RNA isolated from PBMCs was used to make the TCR library. Notes on the study in general: Analysis covered peripheral blood alone, not thyroid tissue. Patients whose Graves' disease persisted exhibited lower TCR diversity than those newly diagnosed. It was possible that the small sample size reduced accuracy.

This TCR derives from a female donor with Graves disease. The chain has TRBV7-7 and TRBJ2-2; D gene ambiguous. The material was peripheral blood mononuclear cells (PBMCs), obtained when the disease was refractory, from a patient treated with antithyroid drugs. CDR3 in DNA: TGTGCTAGCAGCTTAGGGCAGGACCCCCGCACCGGGGAGCTGTTTTTT. It encodes CASSLGQDPRTGELFF.